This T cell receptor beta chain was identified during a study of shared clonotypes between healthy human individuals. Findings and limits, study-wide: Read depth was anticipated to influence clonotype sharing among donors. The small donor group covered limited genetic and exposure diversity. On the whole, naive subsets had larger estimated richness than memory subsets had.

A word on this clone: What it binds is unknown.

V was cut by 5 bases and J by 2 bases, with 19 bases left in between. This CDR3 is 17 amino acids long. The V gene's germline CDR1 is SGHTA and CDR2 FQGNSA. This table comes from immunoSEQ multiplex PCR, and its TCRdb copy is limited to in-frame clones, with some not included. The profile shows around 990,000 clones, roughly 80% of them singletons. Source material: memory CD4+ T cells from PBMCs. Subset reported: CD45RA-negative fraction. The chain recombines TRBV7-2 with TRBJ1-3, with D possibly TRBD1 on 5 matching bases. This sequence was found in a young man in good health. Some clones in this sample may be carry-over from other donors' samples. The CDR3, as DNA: TGTGCCAGCAGCCCCAACCAGGTGGGGGGAACTGGAAACACCATATATTTT. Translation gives CASSPNQVGGTGNTIYF.